This passage covers 27 T cell receptor beta chains from one sample sequenced in a study of beta chain features in type 1 diabetes. Every bit of the isolated RNA underwent reverse transcription, so sequencing read expressed TCRB transcripts. The table came from immunoSEQ multiplex PCR; TCRdb's copy has only in-frame clones and leaves some out. Of about 340,000 clones in the sample, approximately 8.2% are singletons; the top ten hold less than 0.45%. The material sequenced was central memory CD4+ T cells from blood. The receptors stem from a woman aged 18-35 years in good health.

V gene TRBV9 combines with J gene TRBJ2-2; D tentatively reads TRBD1 or TRBD2 (5 bases each). The V end lost 2 bases, the J end lost 6 bases, and 11 bases lay between the germline ends. CDR1 is SGDLS, CDR2 YYNGEE, per germline. CDR3 length equals 14 residues. The DNA of the CDR3 is TGTGCCAGCAGCGTTTTGGGGGACCCCGGGGAGCTGTTTTTT. This gives the protein CASSVLGDPGELFF.

The chain links TRBV7-2 to TRBJ2-7; TRBD2 is a possible D gene (6 bases). The CDR3 has 13 residues. CDR1 and CDR2 (germline): SGHTA, FQGNSA. V was clipped by 1 base and J by 5 bases, with 9 bases between them. The CDR3, as DNA: TGTGCCAGCAGCTTAGGCGGGGCCGACGAGCAGTACTTC. Amino acids: CASSLGGADEQYF.

The CDR3: CASSVGLAEETQYF. As DNA, the CDR3 is TGTGCCAGCAGCGTAGGGCTAGCGGAAGAGACCCAGTACTTC. V and J are TRBV9 and TRBJ2-5, with TRBD2 identical over 7 bases. Germline trimming cut 0 bases from V and 3 bases from J; bases unmatched to any gene: 2. The CDR3 is made up of 14 amino acids. The germline gives CDR1 SGDLS, CDR2 YYNGEE.

This clone appeared a few times. J is TRBJ2-4 and V is TRBV4-3; 9 nucleotides line up with TRBD2. J was trimmed by 0 bases and V by 1 base; bases with no gene match: 13. Germline V gene data show CDR1 as LGHNA and CDR2 as YSLEER. CDR3 length equals 20 residues. CDR3 sequence (DNA): TGCGCCAGCAGCCAAGTGGCTGAGGGACTAGCAGACGGAGCCAAAAACATTCAGTACTTC. This sequence encodes CASSQVAEGLADGAKNIQYF.

The chain recombines TRBV5-4 with TRBJ2-7; the D gene is possibly TRBD1 (6 bases). Germline-derived CDR1 and CDR2 are SGHNT and YYREEE (reference sequence). The ends were cut back, 4 bases at V and 6 bases at J, with 11 bases in the middle. The CDR3 runs 12 residues. Written as DNA, the CDR3 is TGTGCCAGCAGCACCAGGGGTGGCGAGCAGTACTTC. Translation: CASSTRGGEQYF. The full variable domain, completed using reference TRBV5-4 and TRBJ2-7, is ETGVTQSPTHLIKTRGQQVTLRCSSQSGHNTVSWYQQALGQGPQFIFQYYREEENGRGNFPPRFSGLQFPNYSSELNVNALELDDSALYLCASSTRGGEQYFGPGTRLTVT.

This clone showed up just a few times. The genes are TRBV10-3 and TRBJ2-5; D may be TRBD1 (6 bases). The CDR3 extends over 16 amino acids. The ends were cut back, 2 bases at V and 1 base at J, with 14 bases in the middle. Per germline, CDR1 ENHRY and CDR2 SYGVKD. The CDR3 spells CAISERQGGLQETQYF. The CDR3 nucleotides read TGTGCCATCAGTGAGCGACAAGGGGGTCTCCAAGAGACCCAGTACTTC.

This clone was picked up many times. The chain carries TRBV28 and TRBJ2-3; perhaps TRBD2 as D (5 bases). Trimming left V 6 bases short and J 6 bases short, with 10 bases between. CDR3 length: 12 residues. CDR1 is MDHEN, CDR2 SYDVKM, per germline. CDR3: CASSRRRDTQYF. The CDR3 coding sequence is TGTGCCAGCAGCCGGAGGAGGGATACGCAGTATTTT.

This clone has at least ten counts. The V gene is TRBV27, the J gene TRBJ2-7; 7 bases agree with TRBD2. Per germline, CDR1 MNHEY and CDR2 SMNVEV (reference sequence). V lost 5 bases and J lost 4; bases outside the gene matches: 11. The CDR3 spans 15 residues. CDR3 loop: CASSGRTRTGYEQYF. The CDR3 coding sequence is TGTGCCAGCAGTGGCCGGACTAGGACTGGATACGAGCAGTACTTC.

There are many counts of this clone. The chain uses TRBV10-3 and TRBJ2-2; D call uncertain. There are 12 residues in the CDR3. V was clipped by 4 bases and J by 6 bases, with 6 bases between them. Germline values: CDR1 ENHRY, CDR2 SYGVKD. CDR3 DNA: TGTGCCATCAGTGCGGCGTCCGGGGAGCTGTTTTTT. It codes for CAISAASGELFF.

This clone was observed a few times. V and J are TRBV4-1 and TRBJ1-2; D unresolved. V was pared by 1 base and J by 7 bases, with 13 bases between. The CDR3 spans 14 residues. The germline V gene encodes CDR1 MGHRA and CDR2 YSYEKL. The CDR3 is CASSQVVRAGGYTF. CDR3 DNA sequence: TGCGCCAGCAGCCAAGTTGTAAGGGCCGGTGGCTACACCTTC.

The chain couples TRBV6-1 to TRBJ2-4; D gene uncertain. CDR3 size: 12 residues. V dropped 5 bases and J dropped 9 bases, with 11 bases sitting between them. The germline gives CDR1 MNHNS, CDR2 SASEGT. CDR3 loop: CASSSKKRIQYF. As DNA, the CDR3 is TGTGCCAGCAGTTCGAAGAAGCGCATTCAGTACTTC.

In its sample, this clone was seen a few times. The chain employs TRBV7-3 and TRBJ2-3; D may be TRBD1 (6 bases). The ends were cut back, 3 bases at V and 0 bases at J, with 10 bases in the middle. Germline V gene lookup returns CDR1 SGHTA and CDR2 FQGTGA. The CDR3 runs 15 residues. The CDR3 protein is CASSLGARSTDTQYF. The CDR3 DNA sequence: TGTGCCAGCAGCTTGGGGGCCAGAAGCACAGATACGCAGTATTTT.

Only a few counts were recorded for this clone. The chain combines TRBV19 with TRBJ2-3; D ambiguous. The CDR3 has 14 amino acids. Germline lookup yields CDR1 LNHDA and CDR2 SQIVND (reference sequence). V lost 5 bases, J lost 4 bases, and 13 bases lay in between. CDR3 DNA sequence: TGTGCCAGTAGTCTGCATTCCGCGGCAGATACGCAGTATTTT. Amino acid sequence: CASSLHSAADTQYF.

Concerning this clone: A much larger clone sits a single nucleotide away, making a read error possible. This sample also contains other DNA sequences that code for the same CDR3. The chain couples TRBV11-2 to TRBJ2-5; no clear D gene. Germline lookup yields CDR1 SGHAT and CDR2 FQNNGV. The CDR3 contains 11 residues. V was shortened by 2 bases and J by 2 bases, with 0 bases between the two germline ends. Here the CDR3 reads CASSLQETQYF. In DNA form, the CDR3 reads TGTGCCAGCAGCTTACAAGAGACCCAGTACTTC.

In this sample, this clone turned up a few times. V gene TRBV4-2 combines with J gene TRBJ2-7; the match to TRBD2 covers 8 bases. The CDR3 spans 15 residues. V lost 4 bases to trimming and J lost 3 bases; unmatched junction nucleotides: 8. From germline, CDR1 is LGHNA and CDR2 YNFKEQ. The CDR3 loop reads CASSPTWGLGYEQYF. The CDR3 DNA sequence: TGTGCCAGCAGCCCCACCTGGGGACTAGGCTACGAGCAGTACTTC.

The genes are TRBV28 and TRBJ2-7; maybe TRBD2 (6 bases). Trimming stripped 3 bases from V and 2 bases from J, with 14 bases between. CDR1 and CDR2 from the germline V gene are MDHEN and SYDVKM. The CDR3 length is 15 residues. The DNA of the CDR3 is TGTGCCAGCAGTTTGGCCGGAGGGCCCGCCTACGAGCAGTACTTC. Translation gives CASSLAGGPAYEQYF.

This clone was detected only a few times. The CDR3 coding sequence is TGCAGCGTTGGTGAGAGCTCCACGCAGTATTTT. It is translated as CSVGESSTQYF. The J gene is TRBJ2-3, the V gene TRBV29-1, with D unclear. The CDR3 runs 11 residues. The V end lost 4 bases, the J end lost 9 bases, and 11 bases lay between the germline ends. Germline assignment: CDR1 SQVTM and CDR2 ANQGSEA.

This sequence joins TRBV29-1 and TRBJ2-1, with 8 bases matching TRBD2. The CDR3 is 15 amino acids. The germline gives CDR1 SQVTM, CDR2 ANQGSEA. Trimming removed 6 bases from V and 6 bases from J; junction bases left unmatched: 13. The DNA of the CDR3 is TGCAGCGTGGCCGGGGTAGCGGGACCAAGCAATGAGCAGTTCTTC. This translates into CSVAGVAGPSNEQFF.

This clone has only a few counts. Other DNA sequences in this sample translate to the same CDR3. The chain carries TRBV7-2 and TRBJ2-3, with a weak D call TRBD1 (5 bases). CDR1 and CDR2 from the germline V gene are SGHTA and FQGNSA. The ends were cut back, 2 bases at V and 0 bases at J, with 15 bases in the middle. The CDR3 is 17 residues long. CDR3 in amino acids: CASSLRGRASSTDTQYF. CDR3 DNA sequence: TGTGCCAGCAGCTTAAGGGGTCGTGCATCTAGCACAGATACGCAGTATTTT. Supplemented by reference TRBV7-2 and TRBJ2-3, the full variable domain reads GAGVSQSPSNKVTEKGKDVELRCDPISGHTALYWYRQSLGQGLEFLIYFQGNSAPDKSGLPSDRFSAERTGGSVSTLTIQRTQQEDSAVYLCASSLRGRASSTDTQYFGPGTRLTVL.

This chain uses TRBV4-2 with TRBJ2-3; 8 bases map to TRBD1. This CDR3 region has 14 residues. The V gene's germline CDR1 is LGHNA and CDR2 YNFKEQ. Losses at the gene ends were 4 bases for V and 6 bases for J; bases not matched to a gene: 6. CDR3 sequence: CASSRQGAGDTQYF. The CDR3 coding sequence is TGTGCCAGCAGCCGTCAGGGGGCAGGGGATACGCAGTATTTT.

With regard to this clone: One junction end disagrees with the germline gene, perhaps due to a read error. This chain uses TRBV5-4 with TRBJ2-2; the D is unclear. Germline V gene data show CDR1 as SGHNT and CDR2 as YYREEE (reference sequence). There are 14 residues in the CDR3. CDR3 region: CASSQEFFGGELFF. In nucleotides, the CDR3 is TGCGCCAGCAGCCAAGAGTTTTTTGGCGGGGAGCTGTTTTTT.

The V gene is TRBV27, the J gene TRBJ2-5; D call uncertain. The ends were cut back, 4 bases at V and 5 bases at J, with 14 bases in the middle. Germline CDR1 and CDR2: MNHEY and SMNVEV (reference sequence). The CDR3 totals 14 residues. The CDR3 region is CASSYSRSGETQYF. The CDR3 bases are TGTGCCAGCAGTTACTCGCGGTCCGGGGAGACCCAGTACTTC.

The V and J genes are TRBV9 and TRBJ2-1, with TRBD1 identical over 11 bases. V lost 0 bases, J lost 5 bases, and 10 bases stayed unmatched. This CDR3 is built from 18 residues. CDR1 and CDR2 from the germline V gene are SGDLS and YYNGEE. The CDR3 DNA reads TGTGCCAGCAGCGTAGCCCCCTCCGGGACAGGGGGTAACAATGAGCAGTTCTTC. Its translation: CASSVAPSGTGGNNEQFF.

There are many counts of this clone. The rearrangement links TRBV5-1 to TRBJ2-1; TRBD1 matches at 9 bases. This CDR3 spans 15 amino acids. In germline, CDR1 is SGHRS, CDR2 YFSETQ. V lost 2 bases, J lost 7 bases, and 7 bases stayed unmatched. The CDR3 DNA follows: TGCGCCAGCAGCTTCTTGGGGACAGGGATGAATGAGCAGTTCTTC. Amino acids: CASSFLGTGMNEQFF.

This clone was seen only a few times. The J gene is TRBJ2-7, the V gene TRBV7-2, with a tentative D call TRBD1 (6 bases). This CDR3 has 14 residues. Looked up from germline, CDR1 is SGHTA and CDR2 is FQGNSA. The V end was cut by 1 base, the J end by 4 bases, with 11 bases between. The CDR3 here is CASSLDSGHYEQYF. In DNA form, the CDR3 reads TGTGCCAGCAGCTTAGATTCGGGACATTACGAGCAGTACTTC. Complete variable domain (other parts from reference TRBV7-2 and TRBJ2-7): GAGVSQSPSNKVTEKGKDVELRCDPISGHTALYWYRQSLGQGLEFLIYFQGNSAPDKSGLPSDRFSAERTGGSVSTLTIQRTQQEDSAVYLCASSLDSGHYEQYFGPGTRLTVT.

Here the CDR3 DNA reads TGTGCCAGCAGCGTAGTAAGCGGGGGTTCCTACAATGAGCAGTTCTTC. Translated, it gives CASSVVSGGSYNEQFF. The V gene is TRBV9, the J gene TRBJ2-1, with 8 bases matching TRBD2. CDR3 length equals 16 residues. Germline CDR1 and CDR2: SGDLS and YYNGEE. V gave up 0 bases and J gave up 1 base; unmatched junction bases: 3.

This clone was counted only a few times. This rearrangement joins TRBV5-4 to TRBJ2-2, with D tentatively TRBD1 or TRBD2 (5 bases each). Germline V CDR1 and CDR2: SGHNT, YYREEE (reference sequence). The CDR3 spans 16 residues. V was pared by 0 bases and J by 2 bases, with 11 bases between. The CDR3 loop is CASSLETGANTGELFF. The CDR3, as DNA: TGTGCCAGCAGCTTGGAAACCGGGGCAAACACCGGGGAGCTGTTTTTT.